This record concerns one T cell receptor beta chain sequence. This clonotype occurred a few times. Its cognate antigen has yet to be identified. The input lacks base qualities; no much larger clone sits a single base away. This entry belongs to a study of blood T cells in healthy people across ages (dated by TCRdb to the mid-2010s). As for the study more broadly: In model experiments, roughly one uniquely barcoded TCR beta cDNA molecule per two T cells was captured by template switching. The donors were split into four age groups: young (average approximately 16 years), middle-aged (39), aged (about 56) and long-lived (approximately 80). Two additional independent replicas of 1 million unique cDNA reads from the same blood draw were analyzed for two donors (one aged 18 to 29 and one aged 80 or older). The study measured age-related changes in TCR beta repertoire diversity using deep sequencing normalized with unique cDNA molecular identifiers. Here is what the overall study found, with its caveats: Bulk unsorted PBMC profiling prevented conclusive comparison of naive and antigen-experienced compartments. Estimates of total diversity based on one million sequenced T cells were considered lower bounds and underestimates. The CMV infection status of donors was not known, potentially confounding age-related changes in expanded clonotypes. The long-lived group showed more naive CD4+ T cells, fewer expanded clones and increased TCR diversity than the aged group, suggesting age selection. Observed TCR beta diversity per million T cells fell roughly linearly with age, and a significant reduction was already apparent by age approximately 40. A strong correlation was found between observed TCR beta diversity and the percentage of naive T cells measured by flow cytometry.

Including cysteine and phenylalanine, the CDR3 has 14 amino acids. The CDR3 DNA has 42 bases and is translated from base 1. V is reduced by 8 bases and J by 2 bases, leaving a spacing of 13 bases between them. Looking up the germline V gene yields CDR1 MDHEN and CDR2 SYDVKM. Libraries were prepared through 5' RACE. TCRdb names Illumina HiSeq 2500 as the instrument used. A second PCR of roughly 7 to 12 cycles was run with a J-beta primer mix and a sample-barcoded 5' primer. A template-switch 5' adaptor carrying 12 random nucleotides introduced a unique molecular identifier onto each TCR beta cDNA molecule. At least 3 million CDR3-containing paired-end reads were obtained from each sample. The Mint cDNA synthesis kit, primed by a TRBC-specific oligonucleotide, was used to synthesize first-strand cDNA from all RNA. Following uracil-DNA glycosylase treatment, all cDNA underwent a first 18-cycle PCR with the universal primers M1SS and BC2_uni_R. The study's own analysis went as follows. Each sample was normalized by randomly selecting 1 million high-quality reads, each carrying a distinct molecular identifier. Reads sharing molecular identifiers were discarded rather than binned into consensus sequences. MiTCR, set to a Q25 quality threshold and the strictest error-elimination algorithm, was used for CDR3 identification, clonotype clustering and error correction. Lower-bound total TCR beta diversity was estimated with a nonparametric unseen species model using Euler transformation. TCRdb ran its own pipeline on the public reads, namely fastp trimming at Q25 and MiXCR clone calling, and kept in-frame beta chains. Rows are unified per CDR3 protein, each entry keeping the most common DNA and genes. Here the V and J calls rest on TCRdb's processing, not on the authors' analysis. In all, the sample holds some 1,000,000 distinct CDR3 sequences, and approximately 26% of those were seen once. The ten largest clones take up 0.65% to 0.75% of the sample.

Donors were roughly 40 systemically healthy Caucasian individuals from Russia aged roughly 6 to 100 years. Approximately 9.3 milliliters of peripheral blood were collected from each donor into EDTA-treated Vacutainer tubes. Ficoll-Paque density-gradient centrifugation was used to isolate PBMCs, with at least 7 million per sample. Trizol reagent was used to extract total RNA from PBMCs, with at least 6 micrograms per sample. For every donor, flow cytometry on a PBMC aliquot measured the percentage of naive CD45RAhigh/CD27high T cells. This same sample was also part of a study on T cells of mothers and their children. The second paper states: Donors were nine systemically healthy Caucasian individuals: three mothers and their six children. cDNA synthesis used all of the extracted RNA, with 1.5 ug of RNA in each 15 ul reaction. In the second PCR, the M1S primer introduced both the sample barcodes and 2-4 random nucleotides. More than 8 million TCR beta CDR3 reads were obtained from each mother, and approximately 3 million reads were obtained from each child. Thymic selection shapes the output of TCR recombination in a similar way in related and unrelated pairs, and inherited differences have a minor effect. Normalized repertoire overlap in related mother-child pairs was always slightly higher than in unrelated mother-child pairs, but the difference was never significant. No persistent microchimeric T cell clones were detected, at a sensitivity of 80 to 100 clones per million clonotypes. To look for features that set related mother-child pairs apart from unrelated individuals, the researchers ran deep NGS to compare the TCR beta repertoires of mothers and children. On average, the children were 11 +/- 4 years old, while the mothers were roughly 36 +/- 4 years old. After adapters were ligated using NEBNext reagents, the libraries underwent 100+100 nt paired-end sequencing on an Illumina HiSeq 2000. To avoid cross-contamination, the mother libraries and the child libraries were prepared a month apart and sequenced in separate runs. For each donor, somewhere between roughly 450,000 and 2,000,000 distinct TCR beta clonotypes were identified. Naive TCR beta clonotypes were estimated from low-frequency clonotypes matched to each donor's FACS-determined naive share, without sorting.

The chain is encoded by TRBV28 joined to TRBJ1-3, with an unclear D gene assignment. This receptor was obtained from a girl aged 2-9 years in good health. The sequencing sample was made of blood. This receptor carries the CDR3 CASGKRTAGNTIYF. The DNA sequence follows: TGTGCCAGCGGGAAAAGGACGGCTGGAAACACCATATATTTT.